The 2 T cell receptor beta chains below all came from one sample that was sequenced in a study of OX40 agonist ivuxolimab in advanced cancers. Sequencing was performed with immunoSEQ multiplex PCR; in TCRdb, only in-frame clones are kept and a portion is missing. The sample includes some 65,000 clones, about nine tenths of them seen just once. The sample was CD4+ or CD8+ T cells sorted from blood, taken in a trial of the OX40 agonist ivuxolimab. The receptors were gathered from an adult with an advanced solid tumor such as melanoma, head and neck, liver or kidney cancer.

This clone was counted once. The V and J genes are TRBV5-5 and TRBJ1-1; 7 bases are shared with TRBD1. Germline CDR1 is SGHKS and CDR2 is YYEKEE (reference sequence). This CDR3 has 14 amino acids. After removal of 0 bases from V and 6 bases from J, the junction contained 5 bases not matched to a gene. CDR3 in amino acids: CASSLGQGGAEAFF. As DNA, the CDR3 is TGTGCCAGCAGCTTGGGGCAGGGGGGAGCTGAAGCTTTCTTT.

The V gene is TRBV2, the J gene TRBJ1-5; 12 bases map to TRBD1. The CDR3 spans 16 residues. From germline, CDR1 is SNHLY and CDR2 FYNNEI. V was clipped by 3 bases and J by 2 bases; unmatched bases: 2. The chain's CDR3 is CASSEGDRGRNQPQHF. DNA of the CDR3: TGTGCCAGCAGTGAGGGGGACAGGGGGCGCAATCAGCCCCAGCATTTT.